Listed here are 8 T cell receptor beta chains from one sample, sequenced in a study of blood T cell repertoires in COVID-19. Repertoires were generated with immunoSEQ multiplex PCR, while TCRdb's copy carries only in-frame clones and drops some. The table lists approximately 100,000 clones, 88% of them singletons. Sequencing was done on a sample of peripheral blood. The origin of the receptors is a woman aged 55-75 years with acute or convalescent COVID-19.

The rearrangement uses TRBV4-1 and TRBJ1-5; D might be TRBD1 (5 bases). Trimming stripped 3 bases from V and 0 bases from J, with 18 bases between. This CDR3 is built from 18 residues. In germline, CDR1 is MGHRA, CDR2 YSYEKL. As DNA, the CDR3 is TGCGCCAGCAGCCAGGAGGGGATCTTTCCTTTTAGCAATCAGCCCCAGCATTTT. As protein: CASSQEGIFPFSNQPQHF.

CDR3 protein: CAWTTPNADTQYF. The CDR3 region has the DNA TGTGCCTGGACTACCCCGAACGCCGATACGCAGTATTTT. The chain combines TRBV30 with TRBJ2-3; D is uncertain. The CDR3 length is 13 residues. Germline CDR1 reads GTSNPN; CDR2 reads SVGIG (reference sequence). The V end lost 4 bases, the J end lost 6 bases, and 14 bases lay between the germline ends.

The chain is built from TRBV3-1 (or the pseudogene TRBV3-2) and TRBJ2-5, with D tentatively TRBD1 (6 bases). Germline lookup yields CDR1 LGHDT and CDR2 YNNKEL (reference sequence). V was cut by 1 base and J by 3 bases, with 9 bases left in between. This CDR3 is 14 amino acids long. CDR3 region: CASSQGAGEETQYF. The CDR3 DNA reads as TGTGCCAGCAGCCAAGGGGCAGGGGAAGAGACCCAGTACTTC.

The chain is built from TRBV19 and TRBJ2-6; 7 nucleotides match TRBD2. Germline trimming cut 4 bases from V and 1 base from J; bases unmatched to any gene: 7. The V gene's germline CDR1 is LNHDA and CDR2 SQIVND (reference sequence). This CDR3 has 17 residues. The CDR3 protein is CASSKRWGGSGANVLTF. CDR3 bases: TGTGCCAGTAGTAAAAGGTGGGGAGGGTCTGGGGCCAACGTCCTGACTTTC.

The rearrangement links TRBV14 to TRBJ2-1, with TRBD1 matching over 11 bases. The germline V gene encodes CDR1 SGHDN and CDR2 FVKESK. V shed 4 bases, J shed 9 bases, and the junction held 8 bases outside the gene matches. CDR3 length: 15 amino acids. The CDR3 DNA is TGTGCCAGCAGCCCGCTGGACAGGGGGCGGGTTGAGCAGTTCTTC. Translation gives CASSPLDRGRVEQFF.

This clone was counted once. The chain has TRBV4-1 and TRBJ2-2; maybe TRBD2 (5 bases). Trimming stripped 0 bases from V and 3 bases from J, with 11 bases between. This CDR3 comprises 16 residues. Germline CDR1 MGHRA, CDR2 YSYEKL. The CDR3 here is CASSQDRRGYTGELFF. In nucleotides, the CDR3 is TGCGCCAGCAGCCAAGATCGACGGGGATACACCGGGGAGCTGTTTTTT.

The chain uses TRBV2 and TRBJ1-1; no firm D call. Germline CDR1 SNHLY, CDR2 FYNNEI. This CDR3 is built from 11 residues. Trimming stripped 3 bases from V and 5 bases from J, with 4 bases between. As DNA, the CDR3 is TGTGCCAGCAGTGAGTATACTGAAGCTTTCTTT. Its translation: CASSEYTEAFF.

This chain links TRBV4-2 with TRBJ1-3; D is possibly TRBD1 (5 bases). CDR3 length: 14 residues. Germline lookup yields CDR1 LGHNA and CDR2 YNFKEQ. Trimming removed 5 bases from V and 2 bases from J, with 10 bases in between. The CDR3 is CASSDRSAGNTIYF. DNA of the CDR3: TGTGCCAGCAGCGACAGATCCGCTGGAAACACCATATATTTT.